The 31 T cell receptor beta chains given below trace back to one sample, sequenced in a study of T cell repertoires in cytomegalovirus infection. No antigen has been identified for these receptors. TCRdb reprocessed the reads with MiXCR, giving one entry per CDR3 protein. The sample shows 450,000 to 600,000 distinct CDR3 sequences, 30% to 40% of them seen only once. Specimen: cultured PBMCs, collected from culture after CMV antigen stimulation. The receptors here all came from a human donor in good health (CMV status not recorded). Some clones in this sample may be carry-over from other donors' samples.

V gene TRBV20-1 combines with J gene TRBJ1-1; D is unresolved. Per the germline V gene, CDR1 is DFQATT and CDR2 is SNEGSKA (reference sequence). CDR3 size: 13 residues. With 0 bases removed from V and 2 bases from J, the gap between germline ends came to 7 bases. The CDR3 sequence: CSARDQFNTEAFF. For the CDR3, the DNA is TGCAGTGCTAGAGATCAGTTTAACACTGAAGCTTTCTTT.

This chain joins TRBV28 and TRBJ1-5, with TRBD1 identical over 9 bases. The CDR3 has 15 residues. Trimming at V came to 6 bases and at J to 9 bases, leaving 12 bases not matched to a gene. The germline gives CDR1 MDHEN, CDR2 SYDVKM. CDR3 region: CASRETGGDLGPQHF. The CDR3 region has the DNA TGTGCCAGCAGAGAAACAGGGGGCGATTTAGGGCCCCAGCATTTT. The complete variable domain, with remaining parts taken from reference TRBV28 and TRBJ1-5, reads DVKVTQSSRYLVKRTGEKVFLECVQDMDHENMFWYRQDPGLGLRLIYFSYDVKMKEKGDIPEGYSVSREKKERFSLILESASTNQTSMYLCASRETGGDLGPQHFGDGTRLSIL.

This clonotype has just a few counts. This sequence joins TRBV7-7 and TRBJ1-5; 9 bases match TRBD1. The length of the CDR3 is 17 residues. V was clipped by 5 bases and J by 1 base; unmatched bases: 9. The germline V gene has CDR1 SSHAT and CDR2 FNYEAQ (reference sequence). The CDR3, as DNA: TGTGCCAGCAGCCCCTTCGACAGGGGGAGAAGCAATCAGCCCCAGCATTTT. The encoded protein is CASSPFDRGRSNQPQHF.

This clonotype was counted a few times. The V call is TRBV6-2 or TRBV6-3, the J call TRBJ2-2; D call uncertain. The CDR3 loop spans 15 amino acids. CDR1 and CDR2 from the germline V gene are MNHEY and SVGEGT. The ends were cut back, 6 bases at V and 7 bases at J, with 18 bases in the middle. The CDR3 DNA is TGTGCCAGCAGCACACGACGGCCGGCGGTCGGGGAGCTGTTTTTT. Translating it yields CASSTRRPAVGELFF.

This clonotype was observed a few times. V usage is TRBV7-9 and J usage is TRBJ1-4; 11 bases align to TRBD1. Germline V gene sequence: CDR1 SEHNR, CDR2 FQNEAQ (reference sequence). After removal of 5 bases from V and 3 bases from J, the junction contained 8 bases not matched to a gene. The CDR3 contains 17 residues. CDR3 in amino acids: CASSLGQGAQANEKLFF. The CDR3 coding sequence is TGTGCCAGCAGCCTCGGACAGGGGGCGCAGGCTAATGAAAAACTGTTTTTT.

The gene calls are TRBV12-3 or TRBV12-4 and TRBJ1-2; maybe TRBD1 (5 bases). The CDR3 has 13 amino acids. The V end was cut by 8 bases, the J end by 0 bases, with 10 bases between. The CDR3 coding sequence is TGTGCCAGCGCAGGGACGGCTAACTATGGCTACACCTTC. This translates into CASAGTANYGYTF.

J is TRBJ1-1 and V is TRBV19, with D perhaps TRBD1 (5 bases). Trimming cost V 0 bases and J 7 bases, with 9 bases left between them. In germline, CDR1 is LNHDA, CDR2 SQIVND (reference sequence). The CDR3 totals 13 residues. The CDR3: CASSIDRGGEAFF. CDR3 in DNA: TGTGCCAGTAGTATAGATCGGGGGGGTGAAGCTTTCTTT.

This chain connects TRBV14 to TRBJ2-7, with a tentative D call TRBD2 (6 bases). This CDR3 contains 13 residues. V was trimmed by 0 bases and J by 4 bases, leaving 7 bases between them. Germline V gene data show CDR1 as SGHDN and CDR2 as FVKESK. The CDR3 DNA follows: TGTGCCAGCAGCCAAGATGCGGGGTACGAGCAGTACGTC. Amino acids: CASSQDAGYEQYV.

The V call is TRBV7-2, the J call TRBJ2-3, with D uncertain. This CDR3 region has 12 residues. The V end lost 5 bases, the J end lost 6 bases, and 9 bases lay between the germline ends. Per the germline V gene, CDR1 is SGHTA and CDR2 is FQGNSA. This CDR3 reads CASSVDQDTQYF. The CDR3 DNA follows: TGTGCCAGCAGCGTTGACCAGGATACGCAGTATTTT.

The CDR3 is CASSLSFLRDNEQFF. CDR3 bases: TGTGCCAGCAGTTTATCGTTCTTGAGGGACAATGAGCAGTTCTTC. The chain is built from TRBV27 and TRBJ2-1; TRBD2 might be the D (5 bases). Trimming removed 0 bases from V and 5 bases from J, with 11 bases in between. The CDR3 has 15 amino acids. Germline V lookup: CDR1 MNHEY, CDR2 SMNVEV (reference sequence).

The chain combines TRBV7-9 with TRBJ2-3; TRBD1 is a possible D gene (5 bases). V lost 4 bases, J lost 6 bases, and 8 bases lay in between. The CDR3 extends over 12 amino acids. Germline assignment: CDR1 SEHNR and CDR2 FQNEAQ (reference sequence). CDR3 DNA sequence: TGTGCCAGCAGCTCAGGGTTTGATACGCAGTATTTT. Protein: CASSSGFDTQYF.

This chain connects TRBV29-1 to TRBJ2-1; 11 bases agree with TRBD2. Germline trimming cut 2 bases from V and 4 bases from J; bases unmatched to any gene: 7. This CDR3 spans 16 amino acids. The germline gives CDR1 SQVTM, CDR2 ANQGSEA. CDR3 sequence (DNA): TGCAGCGTTGAACCGCGGACTAGCGGGTATTACAATGAGCAGTTCTTC. Residues: CSVEPRTSGYYNEQFF.

The CDR3 reads CASSAKLAGGGDEQFF. For the CDR3, the DNA is TGTGCCAGCAGCGCCAAGTTAGCGGGAGGAGGCGATGAGCAGTTCTTC. The chain has TRBV4-2 and TRBJ2-1, with 10 nucleotides matching TRBD2. The ends lost 5 bases at V and 8 bases at J; junction bases unmatched: 12. CDR1 is LGHNA and CDR2 is YNFKEQ in the germline V gene. There are 16 residues in the CDR3.

This chain connects TRBV12-3 or TRBV12-4 to TRBJ1-6, with 8 bases aligning to TRBD1. V dropped 6 bases and J dropped 10; count of bases not matched to a gene: 8. The CDR3 length is 14 residues. The CDR3 sequence: CASSLRQGTSPLHF. CDR3 nucleotides: TGTGCCAGCAGCCTAAGACAGGGGACCTCACCCCTCCACTTT.

V usage is TRBV15 and J usage is TRBJ2-7; 7 nucleotides align to TRBD1. CDR1 LNHNV and CDR2 YYDKDF come from the germline V gene (reference sequence). The V segment lost 0 bases and the J segment 6 bases; nucleotides outside the gene matches: 5. The CDR3 consists of 14 residues. The chain's CDR3 is CATSRDRAGGEQYF. CDR3 DNA: TGTGCCACCAGCAGAGATCGGGCAGGGGGCGAGCAGTACTTC.

This sequence joins TRBV7-9 and TRBJ2-3, with TRBD2 identical over 7 bases. CDR3 size: 14 residues. From germline, CDR1 is SEHNR and CDR2 FQNEAQ (reference sequence). Germline trimming cut 3 bases from V and 6 bases from J; bases unmatched to any gene: 6. In DNA form, the CDR3 reads TGTGCCAGCAGCTTGTACCTAGCGGCCGATACGCAGTATTTT. As protein: CASSLYLAADTQYF.

This chain links TRBV7-9 with TRBJ1-3, with 9 bases identical to TRBD1. The CDR3 covers 17 residues. Germline V gives CDR1 SEHNR, CDR2 FQNEAQ (reference sequence). The V gene end was trimmed by 6 bases and the J gene end by 3 bases; junction bases not matched to a gene: 12. The CDR3 sequence: CASRKTGGEPSGNTIYF. Here the CDR3 DNA reads TGTGCCAGCAGGAAAACAGGGGGCGAACCTAGTGGAAACACCATATATTTT.

The chain is built from TRBV7-8 and TRBJ2-3, with 10 bases lining up with TRBD2. The junction had 8 bases not matched to a gene; V was cut back by 6 bases and J by 5 bases. CDR1 SGHVS and CDR2 FQNEAQ come from the germline V gene. The CDR3 is 15 residues long. CDR3 sequence reads: CASSRAGGPGDTQYF. CDR3 sequence (DNA): TGTGCCAGCAGTAGAGCGGGAGGGCCAGGAGATACGCAGTATTTT.

This clonotype was counted between two and nine times. Sequence at one end of the junction differs from germline and may be a read error. The chain uses TRBV7-7 and TRBJ2-2, with D perhaps TRBD2 (6 bases). The CDR3 length is 17 residues. Germline V CDR1 and CDR2: SSHAT, FNYEAQ (reference sequence). Here the CDR3 reads CASRPLETSLNTGELFF. The CDR3 coding sequence is TGTGCTAGCAGACCCCTCGAGACTAGTCTCAACACCGGGGAGCTGTTTTTT.

This chain uses TRBV6-8 with TRBJ1-1; the D is unclear. Per germline, CDR1 MNHGY and CDR2 SAAAGT. CDR3 length: 13 residues. The V and J ends lost 6 bases and 5 bases respectively, with 13 bases between them. The CDR3 is CASSRGMSTEAFF. The CDR3 bases are TGTGCCAGCAGCCGCGGCATGAGTACTGAAGCTTTCTTT.

This rearrangement joins TRBV9 to TRBJ1-2; 8 nucleotides agree with TRBD1. V dropped 4 bases and J dropped 4; count of bases not matched to a gene: 6. The CDR3 is 14 amino acids. Germline V lookup: CDR1 SGDLS, CDR2 YYNGEE. The CDR3 protein is CASSPGGMGYGYTF. The CDR3 coding sequence is TGTGCCAGCAGCCCAGGGGGCATGGGCTATGGCTACACCTTC. Supplemented by reference TRBV9 and TRBJ1-2, the full variable domain reads DSGVTQTPKHLITATGQRVTLRCSPRSGDLSVYWYQQSLDQGLQFLIQYYNGEERAKGNILERFSAQQFPDLHSELNLSSLELGDSALYFCASSPGGMGYGYTFGSGTRLTVV.

This clonotype was detected a few times. This sequence joins TRBV6-1 and TRBJ2-2; possibly TRBD1 for D (5 bases). The V and J ends lost 0 bases and 4 bases respectively, with 12 bases between them. The CDR3 is 16 residues long. Germline CDR1 MNHNS, CDR2 SASEGT. In DNA form, the CDR3 reads TGTGCCAGCAGTGAAGCCGGTTGGACACTCACCGGGGAGCTGTTTTTT. The encoded protein is CASSEAGWTLTGELFF.

This clonotype was counted ten times or more. V gene TRBV7-2 combines with J gene TRBJ1-2; D call uncertain. Trimming removed 0 bases at V and 2 bases at J, with 22 bases between. Germline loops: CDR1 SGHTA, CDR2 FQGNSA. This CDR3 is 19 amino acids long. CDR3: CASSLAEFYRADRNYGYTF. In nucleotides, the CDR3 is TGTGCCAGCAGCTTAGCAGAATTCTATAGGGCCGATCGAAACTATGGCTACACCTTC. Using reference TRBV7-2 and TRBJ1-2 for the parts outside the CDR3, the full variable domain is GAGVSQSPSNKVTEKGKDVELRCDPISGHTALYWYRQSLGQGLEFLIYFQGNSAPDKSGLPSDRFSAERTGGSVSTLTIQRTQQEDSAVYLCASSLAEFYRADRNYGYTFGSGTRLTVV.

The V gene is TRBV4-1, the J gene TRBJ1-5; D is possibly TRBD1 (6 bases). This CDR3 comprises 16 residues. Deletions cut 0 bases from V and 7 bases from J, with 16 bases between. CDR1 is MGHRA and CDR2 is YSYEKL in the germline V gene. CDR3 sequence: CASSQERIQGSQPQHF. In nucleotides, the CDR3 is TGCGCCAGCAGCCAAGAAAGGATTCAGGGGAGCCAGCCCCAGCATTTT.

V and J are TRBV18 and TRBJ2-1, with 7 bases lining up with TRBD2. V was clipped by 2 bases and J by 0 bases; unmatched bases: 7. The length of the CDR3 is 17 residues. Germline CDR1 reads KGHSH; CDR2 reads LQKENI. In nucleotides, the CDR3 is TGTGCCAGCTCACCAACATGGCGGGGGAGCTCCTACAATGAGCAGTTCTTC. Protein product: CASSPTWRGSSYNEQFF.

The chain carries TRBV6-5 and TRBJ2-2; D is unclear. The germline V and J ends were trimmed by 2 bases and 1 base, with 11 bases remaining between them. Germline-derived CDR1 and CDR2 are MNHEY and SVGAGI. The length of the CDR3 is 16 residues. The CDR3 here is CASSYLGIKNTGELFF. Here the CDR3 DNA reads TGTGCCAGCAGTTACCTCGGCATTAAGAACACCGGGGAGCTGTTTTTT.

Ten or more counts support this clonotype. The CDR3 protein is CASSPQDNGELFF. The CDR3 DNA reads as TGTGCCAGCAGCCCTCAAGATAACGGGGAGCTGTTTTTT. The rearrangement uses TRBV7-2 and TRBJ2-2; no clear D. The CDR3 covers 13 residues. Germline CDR1 reads SGHTA; CDR2 reads FQGNSA. V shed 5 bases and J shed 7 bases, with 11 bases lying between them. Supplemented by reference TRBV7-2 and TRBJ2-2, the full variable domain reads GAGVSQSPSNKVTEKGKDVELRCDPISGHTALYWYRQSLGQGLEFLIYFQGNSAPDKSGLPSDRFSAERTGGSVSTLTIQRTQQEDSAVYLCASSPQDNGELFFGEGSRLTVL.

V is TRBV4-1 and J is TRBJ1-2; D unclear. Germline CDR1 and CDR2: MGHRA and YSYEKL. The CDR3 sequence is 13 residues long. Deletions cut 4 bases from V and 8 bases from J, with 14 bases between. CDR3 loop: CASSPLGVEGYTF. CDR3 nucleotide sequence: TGCGCCAGCAGCCCATTGGGAGTTGAGGGCTACACCTTC.

This chain joins TRBV9 and TRBJ1-2; D is ambiguous. In germline, CDR1 is SGDLS, CDR2 YYNGEE. This CDR3 contains 13 residues. The ends were cut back, 0 bases at V and 0 bases at J, with 3 bases in the middle. As DNA, the CDR3 is TGTGCCAGCAGCGTAGCAACTAACTATGGCTACACCTTC. Its protein is CASSVATNYGYTF.

This clonotype was detected ten times or more. CDR3: CASSLGVGVDTQYF. The CDR3 region has the DNA TGTGCCAGCAGCTTAGGGGTAGGGGTAGATACGCAGTATTTT. This rearrangement joins TRBV7-2 to TRBJ2-3; possibly TRBD1 for D (5 bases). Germline V gives CDR1 SGHTA, CDR2 FQGNSA. This CDR3 region has 14 residues. V gave up 1 base and J gave up 5 bases, with 10 bases separating them.

The table lists this clonotype with a few counts. The chain has TRBV7-9 and TRBJ2-1, with 9 bases matching TRBD2. The V and J ends lost 1 base and 1 base, in that order; junction bases with no gene match: 5. Germline V lookup: CDR1 SEHNR, CDR2 FQNEAQ (reference sequence). This CDR3 spans 17 amino acids. CDR3 in amino acids: CASSLGAGGPSYNEQFF. DNA of the CDR3: TGTGCCAGCAGCTTAGGGGCGGGAGGGCCGTCCTACAATGAGCAGTTCTTC.